This T cell receptor (beta chain) emerged from a study of blood T cells in healthy people across ages. PCR was performed a second time for about 7 to 12 cycles using a sample-barcoded 5' primer and a J-beta primer mix. From the 5' RACE reads, TCRdb called clonotypes with MiXCR, one entry per CDR3 protein. The table shows 800,000 to 950,000 distinct CDR3 sequences, with under 35% occurring only once. Germline V lookup: CDR1 SQVTM, CDR2 ANQGSEA. The CDR3 sequence is 17 residues long. V shed 6 bases and J 2 bases; nucleotides not matched to a gene: 17. Comment on this clonotype: Antigen: not known.

Findings and caveats of the study: Naive CD4+ cells and diversity were both higher in long-lived donors than in aged donors.

These data were also reused for a study on T cells of mothers and their children. As that report states: The cDNA synthesis received all extracted RNA, at approximately 1.5 ug per 15 ul. The TCR beta CDR3 read count exceeded 10 million for each mother and was approximately 3 million for each child.

The sequence derives from a woman in her thirties or forties in good health. The V and J genes are TRBV29-1 and TRBJ2-3; 7 bases match TRBD2. The specimen was blood. The CDR3 sequence: CSVRGGLASAPTDTQYF. CDR3 bases: TGCAGCGTCCGCGGGGGTTTAGCTAGCGCACCCACAGATACGCAGTATTTT.